The 21 T cell receptor beta chains below were found in one sample sequenced in a study of preoperative IRX-2 immunotherapy in early breast cancer. As to treatment: preoperative locoregional IRX-2 cytokine immunotherapy. Data came from immunoSEQ multiplex PCR; TCRdb stores just in-frame clones and leaves some out. This repertoire shows about 37,000 clones, roughly four fifths found once; its top ten account for approximately 1.5%. The specimen comprised lymph node tissue, sampled after IRX-2 immunotherapy. These receptors were collected from a human donor with breast cancer.

The CDR3 coding sequence is TGCGCCAGCAGCCAAGAAACCGGGTATCATGAAGCTTTCTTT. This codes for CASSQETGYHEAFF. This sequence joins TRBV1 and TRBJ1-1. TRBV1 is marked as a pseudogene. CDR3 length: 14 residues.

The rearrangement joins TRBV30 to TRBJ1-2; D is possibly TRBD1 (5 bases). Deletions cut 0 bases from V and 6 bases from J, with 17 bases between. Germline V CDR1 and CDR2: GTSNPN, SVGIG (reference sequence). This CDR3 has 15 amino acids. In nucleotides, the CDR3 is TGTGCCTGGAGTGTAGGGTCTCAGGGAATTAATGGCTACACCTTC. It codes for CAWSVGSQGINGYTF.

The chain is built from TRBV15 and TRBJ1-1, with D perhaps matching TRBD1 (5 bases). CDR1 is LNHNV and CDR2 is YYDKDF in the germline V gene (reference sequence). Trimming shortened V by 0 bases and J by 0 bases, and 11 bases separated the two germline ends. CDR3 length: 16 amino acids. CDR3 sequence reads: CATSRDQGGMNTEAFF. Written as DNA, the CDR3 is TGTGCCACCAGCAGAGATCAGGGAGGGATGAACACTGAAGCTTTCTTT.

J is TRBJ1-3 and V is TRBV11-3; D not certain. Germline V gene lookup returns CDR1 SGHNT and CDR2 YENEEA. Trimming shortened V by 1 base and J by 4 bases, and 8 bases separated the two germline ends. The CDR3 runs 14 residues. In DNA, the CDR3 is TGTGCCAGCAGCTTAGTTGGAGGGGGAAACACCATATATTTT. This translates into CASSLVGGGNTIYF.

This chain joins TRBV10-1 and TRBJ1-1, with 9 nucleotides matching TRBD1. This CDR3 is 18 amino acids long. V lost 0 bases, J lost 3 bases, and 11 bases stayed unmatched. CDR1 WNHNN and CDR2 SYGVQD come from the germline V gene (reference sequence). This CDR3 reads CASSESLTGGLMDTEAFF. The CDR3 region has the DNA TGCGCCAGCAGTGAGTCCCTCACAGGGGGCTTAATGGACACTGAAGCTTTCTTT.

The rearrangement uses TRBV30 and TRBJ1-5, with D possibly matching TRBD1 (5 bases). Trimming cost V 0 bases and J 5 bases, with 14 bases left between them. Germline lookup yields CDR1 GTSNPN and CDR2 SVGIG (reference sequence). This CDR3 region has 15 residues. The CDR3 DNA reads TGTGCCTGGAGTGTATTAGGGGTACCGGATCAGCCCCAGCATTTT. This codes for CAWSVLGVPDQPQHF.

J is TRBJ2-5 and V is TRBV28; 7 positions match TRBD1. CDR1 and CDR2 from the germline V gene are MDHEN and SYDVKM. V was clipped by 6 bases and J by 5 bases; unmatched bases: 15. The CDR3 has 16 amino acids. CDR3 loop: CASSFTQGVYEETQYF. CDR3 sequence (DNA): TGTGCCAGCAGCTTTACCCAGGGGGTTTATGAGGAGACCCAGTACTTC.

This clone occurred a few times. The chain couples TRBV15 to TRBJ2-1, with 13 positions matching TRBD2. The CDR3 spans 19 residues. Germline V gene sequence: CDR1 LNHNV, CDR2 YYDKDF (reference sequence). The junction had 12 bases not matched to a gene; V was cut back by 5 bases and J by 2 bases. The CDR3 DNA reads as TGTGCCACCAGCGCTGGACTAGCGGGGGCTTTATTTCCCTACAATGAGCAGTTCTTC. It translates to CATSAGLAGALFPYNEQFF.

V gene TRBV11-3 combines with J gene TRBJ2-7; 9 nucleotides line up with TRBD1. This CDR3 spans 14 amino acids. Trimming removed 0 bases from V and 6 bases from J; junction bases left unmatched: 3. Germline CDR1 is SGHNT and CDR2 is YENEEA. This chain's CDR3 is CASSLEQGAGEQYF. As DNA, the CDR3 is TGTGCCAGCAGCTTAGAACAGGGGGCAGGCGAGCAGTACTTC.

The CDR3 spells CASSPRGGVFSYEQYF. CDR3 nucleotides: TGTGCCAGCAGTCCCCGGGGGGGGGTTTTCTCCTACGAGCAGTACTTC. The chain recombines TRBV28 with TRBJ2-7, with 8 bases that match TRBD2. The length of the CDR3 is 16 residues. The germline CDR1 and CDR2 sequences are MDHEN and SYDVKM. With 5 bases clipped from V and 0 bases from J, the junction kept 9 bases outside the gene matches.

This clone was counted a single time. The rearrangement links TRBV2 to TRBJ1-2; TRBD1 matches at 12 bases. The V gene's germline CDR1 is SNHLY and CDR2 FYNNEI. This CDR3 comprises 15 residues. Losses at the gene ends were 5 bases for V and 7 bases for J; bases not matched to a gene: 8. In DNA, the CDR3 is TGTGCCAGCAGTTATGGGACAGGGGGCGCAAGTGGCTACACCTTC. Encoded protein: CASSYGTGGASGYTF.

This clone was counted only a few times. V usage is TRBV6-8 and J usage is TRBJ1-5; maybe TRBD1 (6 bases). The CDR3 has 13 amino acids. Trimming cost V 6 bases and J 0 bases, with 6 bases left between them. Germline CDR1 reads MNHGY; CDR2 reads SAAAGT. The DNA of the CDR3 is TGTGCCAGCAGGGGGGCTAGCAATCAGCCCCAGCATTTT. It specifies CASRGASNQPQHF.

The chain couples TRBV6-8 to TRBJ2-2; D is ambiguous. This CDR3 spans 14 amino acids. Germline CDR1 is MNHGY and CDR2 is SAAAGT. The V end was cut by 5 bases, the J end by 2 bases, with 9 bases between. Here the CDR3 reads CASSKTRNTGELFF. CDR3 nucleotides: TGTGCCAGCAGTAAAACAAGAAACACCGGGGAGCTGTTTTTT.

The chain couples TRBV6-8 to TRBJ1-2; D not resolved. V was shortened by 6 bases and J by 0 bases, with 17 bases between the two germline ends. The CDR3 totals 16 residues. The V gene's germline CDR1 is MNHGY and CDR2 SAAAGT. Written as DNA, the CDR3 is TGTGCCAGCAGACACCATTGGGAAACGACTAACTATGGCTACACCTTC. Its protein product is CASRHHWETTNYGYTF.

A note on this clone: The junction and the germline gene differ at one end; a read error may be behind it. V usage is TRBV11-3 and J usage is TRBJ1-3; possible D gene TRBD1, 5 bases. Germline assignment: CDR1 SGHNT and CDR2 YENEEA. The CDR3 covers 14 residues. The CDR3 loop is CASSLDRTGNTIYF. The CDR3 region has the DNA TGTGCCAGCAGCCTAGACAGAACTGGAAACACCATATATTTT.

This clone was detected a few times. Germline is not matched at one junction end, which may reflect a read error. The rearrangement joins TRBV11-3 to TRBJ1-4; D may be TRBD1 (6 bases). CDR1 is SGHNT and CDR2 is YENEEA in the germline V gene. CDR3 length: 15 residues. In DNA, the CDR3 is TGTGCCAGCAGCATAGAAGACAGGCACGGGGAAAAACTGTTTTTT. This gives the protein CASSIEDRHGEKLFF. Drawing the rest from reference TRBV11-3 and TRBJ1-4, the complete variable domain is EAGVVQSPRYKIIEKKQPVAFWCNPISGHNTLYWYLQNLGQGPELLIRYENEEAVDDSQLPKDRFSAERLKGVDSTLKIQPAELGDSAVYLCASSIEDRHGEKLFFGSGTQLSVL.

V and J are TRBV6-8 and TRBJ2-7, with D tentatively TRBD2 (6 bases). Trimming cost V 4 bases and J 3 bases, with 10 bases left between them. Germline assignment: CDR1 MNHGY and CDR2 SAAAGT. This CDR3 has 13 residues. Here the CDR3 DNA reads TGTGCCAGCAGTTGGGCGGGGCACTACGAGCAGTACTTC. This encodes CASSWAGHYEQYF.

The J gene is TRBJ2-3, the V gene TRBV7-1, with TRBD2 identical over 8 bases. TRBV7-1 has ORF status, its function being uncertain. The CDR3 is 17 residues long. The V segment lost 4 bases and the J segment 5 bases; nucleotides outside the gene matches: 14. The CDR3 is CASSLPMSSGSGDTQYF. CDR3 DNA: TGTGCCAGCAGCTTGCCAATGTCTAGCGGGTCAGGAGATACGCAGTATTTT.

V gene TRBV6-8 combines with J gene TRBJ2-2; 14 bases fit TRBD2. Germline V gene data show CDR1 as MNHGY and CDR2 as SAAAGT. V gave up 7 bases and J gave up 4 bases; unmatched junction bases: 5. The CDR3 consists of 16 residues. Written as DNA, the CDR3 is TGTGCCAGCATCGGACTAGCGGGGGGTCGCACCGGGGAGCTGTTTTTT. This codes for CASIGLAGGRTGELFF.

The chain is built from TRBV28 and TRBJ2-7, with 10 bases identical to TRBD1. This CDR3 contains 17 residues. Trimming cost V 7 bases and J 1 base; bases outside gene matches: 13. Germline V gene lookup returns CDR1 MDHEN and CDR2 SYDVKM. CDR3 sequence reads: CASIATGGSLPSYEQYF. CDR3 DNA sequence: TGTGCCAGCATCGCGACAGGGGGCTCCCTACCGTCCTACGAGCAGTACTTC. Complete variable domain (other parts from reference TRBV28 and TRBJ2-7): DVKVTQSSRYLVKRTGEKVFLECVQDMDHENMFWYRQDPGLGLRLIYFSYDVKMKEKGDIPEGYSVSREKKERFSLILESASTNQTSMYLCASIATGGSLPSYEQYFGPGTRLTVT.

The V call is TRBV11-3, the J call TRBJ1-1; TRBD1 might be the D (6 bases). Per the germline V gene, CDR1 is SGHNT and CDR2 is YENEEA. This CDR3 contains 15 residues. V was cut by 5 bases and J by 5 bases, with 18 bases left in between. CDR3 residues: CASSTPGVWETEAFF. The DNA for the CDR3 is TGTGCCAGCAGCACCCCAGGGGTTTGGGAGACTGAAGCTTTCTTT.